The 8 T cell receptor beta chains below come from one sample, sequenced in a study of vaccination and CD4 T cells after COVID-19. Treatment meaning: roughly 10-day PBMC culture with coronavirus spike peptide pools or control peptides (ViraFEST assay). Cultured CD4+ T-cell DNA underwent Oncomine TCR Beta short-read sequencing. Via MiXCR, TCRdb re-called the PCR reads, giving one row per CDR3 protein. This table has around 9,200 distinct CDR3 sequences, approximately 63% appearing once. These receptors are not linked to any known antigen. The specimen sequenced was CD4+ T cells from blood, cultured in vitro. The receptor set was obtained from a human donor who had recovered from COVID-19.

This chain connects TRBV29-1 to TRBJ1-6, with D hard to call. CDR3 length: 12 residues. From germline, CDR1 is SQVTM and CDR2 ANQGSEA. V gave up 8 bases and J gave up 8 bases, with 13 bases separating them. This CDR3 is CSPRHYHSPLHF. The CDR3 DNA reads as TGCAGCCCACGACATTACCATTCACCCCTCCACTTT.

The rearrangement links TRBV20-1 to TRBJ1-5; no firm D call. CDR3 length: 13 residues. The germline V gene encodes CDR1 DFQATT and CDR2 SNEGSKA (reference sequence). V lost 3 bases and J lost 1, with 7 bases in between. CDR3 region: CSARPGSNQPQHF. The CDR3 DNA reads as TGCAGTGCTAGGCCCGGCAGCAATCAGCCCCAGCATTTT.

This clonotype showed up just once. J is TRBJ1-6 and V is TRBV10-2; D call uncertain. Germline V CDR1 and CDR2: WSHSY, SAAADI. With 2 bases removed from V and 6 bases from J, the gap between germline ends came to 14 bases. The CDR3 covers 16 residues. CDR3 protein: CASSEHAPQANSPLHF. CDR3 bases: TGCGCCAGCAGTGAGCATGCCCCCCAGGCTAATTCACCCCTCCACTTT.

This clonotype appeared a single time. This chain connects TRBV20-1 to TRBJ2-7; D uncertain. Germline CDR1 DFQATT, CDR2 SNEGSKA (reference sequence). There are 15 residues in the CDR3. V gave up 5 bases and J gave up 5 bases, with 22 bases separating them. The CDR3 loop is CSALRIPLFRDEQYF. In nucleotides, the CDR3 is TGCAGTGCTCTCAGGATACCACTGTTTAGGGACGAGCAGTACTTC.

This clonotype has just one count. The chain combines TRBV6-2 or TRBV6-3 with TRBJ2-7, with D unclear. Between the trimmed V and J ends, which lost 2 bases and 11 bases, there was a span of 13 bases. Germline lookup yields CDR1 MNHEY and CDR2 SVGEGT. The CDR3 loop spans 12 amino acids. The CDR3 protein is CASSYPASREYF. CDR3 in DNA: TGTGCCAGCAGTTACCCAGCGTCTAGGGAGTACTTC.

This clonotype has only a few counts. V gene TRBV15 combines with J gene TRBJ2-5; D is tentatively TRBD1 or TRBD2 (6 bases each). The CDR3 runs to 15 residues. Germline V gene lookup returns CDR1 LNHNV and CDR2 YYDKDF (reference sequence). Trimming left V 0 bases short and J 5 bases short, with 13 bases between. The CDR3 DNA sequence: TGTGCCACCAGCAGAGACAGGGGTGGGGGGGAGACCCAGTACTTC. Translated: CATSRDRGGGETQYF.

The chain has TRBV20-1 and TRBJ2-7, with 7 bases matching TRBD2. The CDR3 runs 13 residues. The germline V gene encodes CDR1 DFQATT and CDR2 SNEGSKA (reference sequence). The CDR3 nucleotides are TGCAGCATAACTAGCGTGAACTCCTACGAGCAGTACTTC. Its translation: CSITSVNSYEQYF.

The chain carries TRBV24-1 and TRBJ1-2; 8 bases map to TRBD1. The germline V gene encodes CDR1 KGHDR and CDR2 SFDVKD. The CDR3 totals 15 residues. J gave up 2 bases and V 4 bases, and 5 bases lay outside the gene matches. The CDR3 nucleotides are TGTGCCACCAGTGACGACAACAGGGGGAACTATGGCTACACCTTC. It yields the protein CATSDDNRGNYGYTF.